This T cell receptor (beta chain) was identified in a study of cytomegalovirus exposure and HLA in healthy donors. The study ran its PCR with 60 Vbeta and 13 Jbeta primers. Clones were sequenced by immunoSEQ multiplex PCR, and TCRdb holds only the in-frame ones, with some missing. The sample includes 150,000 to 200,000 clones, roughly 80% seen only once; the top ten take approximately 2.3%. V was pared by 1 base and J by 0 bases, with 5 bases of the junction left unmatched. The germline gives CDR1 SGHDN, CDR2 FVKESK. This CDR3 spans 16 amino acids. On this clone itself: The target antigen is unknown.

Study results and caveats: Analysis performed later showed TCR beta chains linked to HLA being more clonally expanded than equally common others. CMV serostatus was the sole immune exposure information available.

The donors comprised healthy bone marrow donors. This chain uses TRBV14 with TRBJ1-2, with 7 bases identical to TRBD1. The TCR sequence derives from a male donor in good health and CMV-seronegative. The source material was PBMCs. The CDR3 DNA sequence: TGTGCCAGCAGCCAAGTTAAGACAGGGACTAACTATGGCTACACCTTC. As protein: CASSQVKTGTNYGYTF. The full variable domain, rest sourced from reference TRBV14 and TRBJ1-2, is EAGVTQFPSHSVIEKGQTVTLRCDPISGHDNLYWYRRVMGKEIKFLLHFVKESKQDESGMPNNRFLAERTGGTYSTLKVQPAELEDSGVYFCASSQVKTGTNYGYTFGSGTRLTVV.